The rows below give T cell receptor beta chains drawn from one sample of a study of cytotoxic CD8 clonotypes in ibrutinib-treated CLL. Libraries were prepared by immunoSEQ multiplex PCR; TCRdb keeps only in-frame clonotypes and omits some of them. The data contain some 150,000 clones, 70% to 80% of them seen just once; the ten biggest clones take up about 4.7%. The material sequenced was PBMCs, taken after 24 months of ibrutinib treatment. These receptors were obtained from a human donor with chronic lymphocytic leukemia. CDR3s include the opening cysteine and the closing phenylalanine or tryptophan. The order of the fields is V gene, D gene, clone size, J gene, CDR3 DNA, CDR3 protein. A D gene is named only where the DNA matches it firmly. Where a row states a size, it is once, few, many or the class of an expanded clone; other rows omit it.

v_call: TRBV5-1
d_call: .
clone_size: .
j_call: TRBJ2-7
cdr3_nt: TGCGCCAGCAGCCCCCAAGGGACGGACTACGAGCAGTACTTC
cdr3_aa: CASSPQGTDYEQYF

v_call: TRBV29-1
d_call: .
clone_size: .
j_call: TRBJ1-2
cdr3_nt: TGCAGCGCCTTGGACACTCGGAGGCCCTATGGCTACACCTTC
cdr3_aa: CSALDTRRPYGYTF

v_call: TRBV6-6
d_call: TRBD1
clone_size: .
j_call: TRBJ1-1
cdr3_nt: TGTGCCAGCAGGGGGGGGACAGAGAACACTGAAGCTTTCTTT
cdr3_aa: CASRGGTENTEAFF

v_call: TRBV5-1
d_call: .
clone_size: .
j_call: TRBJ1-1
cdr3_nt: TGCGCCAGCAGCTTGGTGGTAGGGCCGAACACTGAAGCTTTCTTT
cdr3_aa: CASSLVVGPNTEAFF

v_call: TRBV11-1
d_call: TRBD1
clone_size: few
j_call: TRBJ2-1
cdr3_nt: TGTGCCAGCAGCTTAGGACAGGGGGCCAGCAATGAGCAGTTCTTC
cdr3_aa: CASSLGQGASNEQFF

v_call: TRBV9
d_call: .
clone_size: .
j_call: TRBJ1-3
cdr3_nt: TGTGCCAGCAGCGTAGACCCAACTGGAAACACCATATATTTT
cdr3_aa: CASSVDPTGNTIYF

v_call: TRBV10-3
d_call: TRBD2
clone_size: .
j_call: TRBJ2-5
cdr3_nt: TGTGCCATCAGTGACCCCGGGGGGGGGACCCAGTACTTC
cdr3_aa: CAISDPGGGTQYF

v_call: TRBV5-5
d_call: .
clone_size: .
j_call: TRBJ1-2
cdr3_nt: TGTGCCAGCAGCTTGGGCGCAGGGTTAGGGTACACCTTC
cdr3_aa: CASSLGAGLGYTF

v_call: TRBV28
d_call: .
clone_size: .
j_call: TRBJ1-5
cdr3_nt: TGTGCCAGCACCTGGGGGGGGAGCAATCAGCCCCAGCATTTT
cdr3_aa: CASTWGGSNQPQHF

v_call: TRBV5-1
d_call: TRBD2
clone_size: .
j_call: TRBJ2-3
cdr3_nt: TGCGCCAGCAGCCCGGGACTAGCGGGGGAGACAGATACGCAGTATTTT
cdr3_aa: CASSPGLAGETDTQYF

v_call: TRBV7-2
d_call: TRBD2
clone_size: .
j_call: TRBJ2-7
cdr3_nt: TGTGCCAGCCGGGGGGACTCTCGGGAGCAGTACTTC
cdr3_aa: CASRGDSREQYF

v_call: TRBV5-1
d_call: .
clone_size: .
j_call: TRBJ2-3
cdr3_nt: TGCGCCAGCAGCTTCGGACCCGATACGCAGTATTTT
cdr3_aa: CASSFGPDTQYF

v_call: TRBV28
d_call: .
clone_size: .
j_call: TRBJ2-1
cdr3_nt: TGTGCCAGCAGTTCACAGGGGAGGGCTGAGCAGTTCTTC
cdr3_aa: CASSSQGRAEQFF

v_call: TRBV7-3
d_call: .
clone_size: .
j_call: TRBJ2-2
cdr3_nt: TGTGCCAGCAGTCAGGGCGGACCGAACACCGGGGAGCTGTTTTTT
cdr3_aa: CASSQGGPNTGELFF

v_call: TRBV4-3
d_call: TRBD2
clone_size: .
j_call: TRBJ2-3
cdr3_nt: TGCGCCAGCAGCCAAGAACCTAGCGGGGCCACAGATACGCAGTATTTT
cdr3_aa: CASSQEPSGATDTQYF

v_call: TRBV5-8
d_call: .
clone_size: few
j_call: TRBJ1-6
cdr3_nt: TGTGCCAGCAGCTTGCTGCCAGCCGACAATTCACCCCTCCACTTT
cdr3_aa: CASSLLPADNSPLHF

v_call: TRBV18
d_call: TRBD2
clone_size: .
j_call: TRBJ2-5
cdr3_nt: TGTGCCAGCTCACCCACGACTAGCGGGGGACAGGGGACCCAGTACTTC
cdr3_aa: CASSPTTSGGQGTQYF

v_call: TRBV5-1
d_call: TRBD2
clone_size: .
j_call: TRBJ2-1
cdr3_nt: TGCGCCAGCAGCTTGGGTGCGGGAGTTGACGCCGGCGAGCAGTTCTTC
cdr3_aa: CASSLGAGVDAGEQFF

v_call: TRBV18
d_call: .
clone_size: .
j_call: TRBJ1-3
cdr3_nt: TGTGCCAGCTCACCGGGCGGAAACACCATATATTTT
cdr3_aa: CASSPGGNTIYF

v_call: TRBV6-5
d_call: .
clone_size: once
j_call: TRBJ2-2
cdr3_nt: TGTGCCAGCGACCGGGGGGCCGGTACCGGGGAGCTGTTTTTT
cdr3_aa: CASDRGAGTGELFF

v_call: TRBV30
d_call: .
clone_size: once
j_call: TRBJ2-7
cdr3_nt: TGTGCCTCAACAGATAATATCTACGAGCAGTACTTC
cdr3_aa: CASTDNIYEQYF

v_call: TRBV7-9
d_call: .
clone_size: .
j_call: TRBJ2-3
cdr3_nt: TGTGCCAGCAGCCCACAGGGTACACCAGATACGCAGTATTTT
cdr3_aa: CASSPQGTPDTQYF

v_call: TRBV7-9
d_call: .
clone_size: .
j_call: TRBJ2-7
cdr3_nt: TGTGCCAGCAGCCTCCAGGACAGGGGACTAGGATCAGACGAGCAGTACTTC
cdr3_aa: CASSLQDRGLGSDEQYF

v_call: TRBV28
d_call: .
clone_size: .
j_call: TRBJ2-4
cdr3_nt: TGTGCCAGCAGTTTAATGGGGGCAGGGTTTAACATTCAGTACTTC
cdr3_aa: CASSLMGAGFNIQYF

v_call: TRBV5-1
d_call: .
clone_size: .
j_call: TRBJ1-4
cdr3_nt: TGCGCCAGCAGCTTGTTTGCGACTAATGAAAAACTGTTTTTT
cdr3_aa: CASSLFATNEKLFF

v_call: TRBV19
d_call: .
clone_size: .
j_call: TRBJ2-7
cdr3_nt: TGTGCCAGTAGTTCCTCGGGGGTTGACGCGCAGTACTTC
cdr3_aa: CASSSSGVDAQYF

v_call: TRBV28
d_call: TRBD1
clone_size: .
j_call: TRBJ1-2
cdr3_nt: TGTGCCAGCAGTACGGGACAGTATGGCTACACCTTC
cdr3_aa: CASSTGQYGYTF

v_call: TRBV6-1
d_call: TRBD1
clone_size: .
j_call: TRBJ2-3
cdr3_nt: TGTGCCAGCACCGGGACAGGGGAAGTAGATACGCAGTATTTT
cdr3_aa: CASTGTGEVDTQYF

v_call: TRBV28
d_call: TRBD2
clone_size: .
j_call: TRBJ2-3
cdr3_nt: TGTGCCAGCCCCCCCTTGGGATTAGCGGGGGGAGGAGATACGCAGTATTTT
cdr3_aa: CASPPLGLAGGGDTQYF

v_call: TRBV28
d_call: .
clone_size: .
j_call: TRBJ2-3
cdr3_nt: TGTGCCAGCAGTTCCCCCTGGGGACTCGCTAGCACAGATACGCAGTATTTT
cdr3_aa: CASSSPWGLASTDTQYF

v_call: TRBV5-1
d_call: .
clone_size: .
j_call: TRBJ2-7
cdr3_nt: TGCGCCAGCAGAGTCGGGCAGGCGGAAACCTACGAGCAGTACTTC
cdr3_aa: CASRVGQAETYEQYF

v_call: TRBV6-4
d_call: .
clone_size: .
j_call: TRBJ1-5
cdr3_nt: TGTGCCAGCAGCGCCGGGACAAGGGCTCATGGCGTGCGACCCCAGCATTTT
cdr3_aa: CASSAGTRAHGVRPQHF

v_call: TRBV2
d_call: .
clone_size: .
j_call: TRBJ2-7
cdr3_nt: TGTGCCAGCAGGAAGGAGACTTTCCCAGGCGAGGAGCAGTACTTC
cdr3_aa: CASRKETFPGEEQYF

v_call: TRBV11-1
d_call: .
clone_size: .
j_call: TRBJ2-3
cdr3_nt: TGTGCCAGCAGCTTGCCGGGGGGCACAGATACGCAGTATTTT
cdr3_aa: CASSLPGGTDTQYF

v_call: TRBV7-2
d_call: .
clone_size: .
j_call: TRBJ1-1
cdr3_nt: TGTGCCAGCAGCTGGGAGGTAGTGGGGAACACTGAAGCTTTCTTT
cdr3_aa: CASSWEVVGNTEAFF

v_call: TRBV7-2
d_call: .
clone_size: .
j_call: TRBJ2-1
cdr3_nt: TGTGCCAGCAGCTTAGTTCGGGGTAAGAGCTCCTACAATGAGCAGTTCTTC
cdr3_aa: CASSLVRGKSSYNEQFF

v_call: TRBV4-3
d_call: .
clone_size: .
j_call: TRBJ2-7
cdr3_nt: TGCGCCAGCAGCCAATTAGGTACCCCGGCCTACGAGCAGTACTTC
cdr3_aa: CASSQLGTPAYEQYF

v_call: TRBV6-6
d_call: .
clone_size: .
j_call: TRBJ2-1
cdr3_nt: TGTGCCAGCAGCCAACCCCCCGGACTCTCGATCTATGAGCAGTTCTTC
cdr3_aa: CASSQPPGLSIYEQFF

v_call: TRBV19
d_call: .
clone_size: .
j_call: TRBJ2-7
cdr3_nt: TGTGCCAGTAGCCGCTTCGGGTTGAGCTCCTACGAGCAGTACTTC
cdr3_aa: CASSRFGLSSYEQYF

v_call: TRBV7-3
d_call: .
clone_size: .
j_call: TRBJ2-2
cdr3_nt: TGTGCCAGCAGCGCCCGGGCCCTGAACACCGGGGAGCTGTTTTTT
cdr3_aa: CASSARALNTGELFF

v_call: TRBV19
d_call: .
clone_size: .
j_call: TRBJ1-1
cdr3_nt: TGTGCCAGTAGTGGGGGTGTGGGGCTGGCTGAAGCTTTCTTT
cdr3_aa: CASSGGVGLAEAFF

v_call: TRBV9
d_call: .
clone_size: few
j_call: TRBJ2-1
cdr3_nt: TGTGCCAGCAGCCCCGGATGGAATGAGCAGTTCTTC
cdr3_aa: CASSPGWNEQFF

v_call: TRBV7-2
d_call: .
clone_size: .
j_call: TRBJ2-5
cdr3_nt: TGTGCCAGCAGCTTGCAGACCCGGTTCCAAGAGACCCAGTACTTC
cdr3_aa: CASSLQTRFQETQYF

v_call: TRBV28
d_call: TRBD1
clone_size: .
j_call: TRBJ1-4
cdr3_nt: TGTGCCAGCACTCAGGGGGGGTCGGCTAATGAAAAACTGTTTTTT
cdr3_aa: CASTQGGSANEKLFF

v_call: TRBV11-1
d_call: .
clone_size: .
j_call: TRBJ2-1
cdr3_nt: TGTGCCAGCACCCCCTACTTCGGCAATGAGCAGTTCTTC
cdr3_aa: CASTPYFGNEQFF

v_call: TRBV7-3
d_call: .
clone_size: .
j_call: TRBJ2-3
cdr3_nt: TGTGCCAGCAGCTTATGGGACTTAGGGACGCAGTATTTT
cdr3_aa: CASSLWDLGTQYF

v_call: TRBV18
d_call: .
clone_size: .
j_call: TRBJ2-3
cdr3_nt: TGTGCCAGCTCACCCACCGGCGGGGCATTCACAGATACGCAGTATTTT
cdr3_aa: CASSPTGGAFTDTQYF

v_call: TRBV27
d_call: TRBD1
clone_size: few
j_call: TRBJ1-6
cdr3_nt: TGTGCCAGCACTACAGGGGAAACGGGCTCACCCCTCCACTTT
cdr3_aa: CASTTGETGSPLHF

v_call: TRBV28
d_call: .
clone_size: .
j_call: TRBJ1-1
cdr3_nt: TGTGCCAGCACCTATGGGGGGCGATCGAACACTGAAGCTTTCTTT
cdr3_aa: CASTYGGRSNTEAFF

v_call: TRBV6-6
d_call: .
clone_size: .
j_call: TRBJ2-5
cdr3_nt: TGTGCCAGCAGCAAAGACTGGGGGACCCAGTACTTC
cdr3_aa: CASSKDWGTQYF

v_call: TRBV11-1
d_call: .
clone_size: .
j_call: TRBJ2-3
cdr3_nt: TGTGCCAGCAGCTTAGCGGGGGCAGGGACGGATACGCAGTATTTT
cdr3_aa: CASSLAGAGTDTQYF

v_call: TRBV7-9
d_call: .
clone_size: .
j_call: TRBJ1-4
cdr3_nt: TGTGCCAGCAGCTTAGGGACGTTGTTTGAAAAACTGTTTTTT
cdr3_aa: CASSLGTLFEKLFF

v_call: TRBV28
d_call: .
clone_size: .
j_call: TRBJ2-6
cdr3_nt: TGTGCCAGCAGTTTTCTAGGGGCTGGGGCCAACGTCCTGACTTTC
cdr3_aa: CASSFLGAGANVLTF

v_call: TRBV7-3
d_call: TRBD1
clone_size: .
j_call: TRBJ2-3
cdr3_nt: TGTGCCAGCAGCTTAACGGGACAGGACACAGATACGCAGTATTTT
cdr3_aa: CASSLTGQDTDTQYF

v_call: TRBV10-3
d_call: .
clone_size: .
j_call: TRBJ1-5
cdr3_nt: TGTGCCATCAGTGGGGACCCCAATCAGCCCCAGCATTTT
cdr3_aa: CAISGDPNQPQHF